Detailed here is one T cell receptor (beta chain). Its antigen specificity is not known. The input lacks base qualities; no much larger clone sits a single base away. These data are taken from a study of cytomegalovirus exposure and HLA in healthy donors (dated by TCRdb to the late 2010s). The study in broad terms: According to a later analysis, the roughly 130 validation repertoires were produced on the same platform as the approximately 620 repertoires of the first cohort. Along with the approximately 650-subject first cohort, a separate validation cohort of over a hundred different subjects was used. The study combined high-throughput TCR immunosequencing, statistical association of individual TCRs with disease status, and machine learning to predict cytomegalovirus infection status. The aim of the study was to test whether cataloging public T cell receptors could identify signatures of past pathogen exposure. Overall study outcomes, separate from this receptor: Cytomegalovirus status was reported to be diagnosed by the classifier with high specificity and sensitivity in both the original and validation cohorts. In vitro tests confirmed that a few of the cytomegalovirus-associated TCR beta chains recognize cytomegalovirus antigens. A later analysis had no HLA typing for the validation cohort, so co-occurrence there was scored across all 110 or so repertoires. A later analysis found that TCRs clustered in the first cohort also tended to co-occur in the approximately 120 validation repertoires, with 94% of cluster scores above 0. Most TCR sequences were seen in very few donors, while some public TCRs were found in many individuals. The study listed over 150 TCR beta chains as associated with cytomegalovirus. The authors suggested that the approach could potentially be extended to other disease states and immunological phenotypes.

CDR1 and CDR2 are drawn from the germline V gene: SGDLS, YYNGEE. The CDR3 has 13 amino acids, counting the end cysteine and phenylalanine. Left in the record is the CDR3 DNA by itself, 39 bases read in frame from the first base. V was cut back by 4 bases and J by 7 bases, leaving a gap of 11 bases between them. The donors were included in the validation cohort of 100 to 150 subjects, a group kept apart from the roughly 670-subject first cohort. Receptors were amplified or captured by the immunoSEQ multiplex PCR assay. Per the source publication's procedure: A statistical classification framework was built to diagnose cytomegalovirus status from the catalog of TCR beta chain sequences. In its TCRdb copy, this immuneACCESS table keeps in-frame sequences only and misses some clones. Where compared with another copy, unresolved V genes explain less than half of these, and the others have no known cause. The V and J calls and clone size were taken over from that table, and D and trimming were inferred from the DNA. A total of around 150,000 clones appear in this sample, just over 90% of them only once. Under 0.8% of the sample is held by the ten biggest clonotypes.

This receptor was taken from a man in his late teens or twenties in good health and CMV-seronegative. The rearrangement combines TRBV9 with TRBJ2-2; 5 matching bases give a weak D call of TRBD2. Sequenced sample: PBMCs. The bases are TGTGCCAGCAGCTCCACTAGTATCGGGGAGCTGTTTTTT. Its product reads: CASSSTSIGELFF.